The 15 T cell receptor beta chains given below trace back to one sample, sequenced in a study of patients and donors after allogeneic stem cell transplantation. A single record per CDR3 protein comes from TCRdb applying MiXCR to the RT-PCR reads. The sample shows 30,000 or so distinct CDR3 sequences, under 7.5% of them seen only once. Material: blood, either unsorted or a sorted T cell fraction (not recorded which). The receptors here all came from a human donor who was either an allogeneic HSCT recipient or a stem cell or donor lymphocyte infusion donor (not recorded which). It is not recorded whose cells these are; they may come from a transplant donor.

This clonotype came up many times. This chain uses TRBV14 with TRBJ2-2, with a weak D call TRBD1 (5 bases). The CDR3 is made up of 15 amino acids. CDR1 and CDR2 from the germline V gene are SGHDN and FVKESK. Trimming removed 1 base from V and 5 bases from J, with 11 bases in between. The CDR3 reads CASSQVLDSTGELFF. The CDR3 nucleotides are TGTGCCAGCAGCCAAGTTTTAGACAGTACCGGGGAGCTGTTTTTT.

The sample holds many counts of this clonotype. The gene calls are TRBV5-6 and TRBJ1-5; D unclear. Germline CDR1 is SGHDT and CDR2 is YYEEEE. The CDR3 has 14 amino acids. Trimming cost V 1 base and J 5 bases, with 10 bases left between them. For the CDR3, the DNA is TGTGCCAGCAGCTTGAATCCCGGGGATCAGCCCCAGCATTTT. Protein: CASSLNPGDQPQHF.

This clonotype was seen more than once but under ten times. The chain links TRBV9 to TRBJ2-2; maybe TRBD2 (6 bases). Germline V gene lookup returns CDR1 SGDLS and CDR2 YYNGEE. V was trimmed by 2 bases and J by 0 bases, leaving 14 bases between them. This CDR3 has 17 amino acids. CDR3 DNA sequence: TGTGCCAGCAGCGTGACAACGGGACTCACGAACACCGGGGAGCTGTTTTTT. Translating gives CASSVTTGLTNTGELFF.

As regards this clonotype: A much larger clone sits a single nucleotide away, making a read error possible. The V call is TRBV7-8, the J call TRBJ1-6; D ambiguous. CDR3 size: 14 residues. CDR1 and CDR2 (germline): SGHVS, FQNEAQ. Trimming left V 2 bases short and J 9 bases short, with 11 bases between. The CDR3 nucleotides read TGTGCCAGCAGCTTATCGGAACTGGGTTCACCCCTCCACTTT. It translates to CASSLSELGSPLHF.

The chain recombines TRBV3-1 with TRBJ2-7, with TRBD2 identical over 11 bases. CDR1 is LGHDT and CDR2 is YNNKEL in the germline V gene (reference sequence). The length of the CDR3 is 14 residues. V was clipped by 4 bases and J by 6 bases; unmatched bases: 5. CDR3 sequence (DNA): TGTGCCAGCAGCCCCACTAGCGGGAGTCTCGAGCAGTACTTC. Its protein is CASSPTSGSLEQYF.

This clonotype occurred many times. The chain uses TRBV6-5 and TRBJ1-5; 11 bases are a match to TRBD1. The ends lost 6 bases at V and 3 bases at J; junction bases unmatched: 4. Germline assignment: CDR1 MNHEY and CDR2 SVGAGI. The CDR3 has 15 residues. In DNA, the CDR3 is TGTGCCAGCAGCAGGACAGGGGGCTCCAATCAGCCCCAGCATTTT. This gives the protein CASSRTGGSNQPQHF.

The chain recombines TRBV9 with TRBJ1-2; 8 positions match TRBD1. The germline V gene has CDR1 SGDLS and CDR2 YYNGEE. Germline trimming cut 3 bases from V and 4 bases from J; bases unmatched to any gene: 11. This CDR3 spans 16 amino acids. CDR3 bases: TGTGCCAGCAGCGCAGTCAGGGGGCAGGCCCCCTATGGCTACACCTTC. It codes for CASSAVRGQAPYGYTF.

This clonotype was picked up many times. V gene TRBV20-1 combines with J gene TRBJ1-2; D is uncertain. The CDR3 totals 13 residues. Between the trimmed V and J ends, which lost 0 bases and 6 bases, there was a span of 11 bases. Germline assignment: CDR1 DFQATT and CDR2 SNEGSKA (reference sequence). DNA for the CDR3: TGCAGTGCTAGAGATCAGGCCGTAGATGGCTACACCTTC. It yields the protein CSARDQAVDGYTF.

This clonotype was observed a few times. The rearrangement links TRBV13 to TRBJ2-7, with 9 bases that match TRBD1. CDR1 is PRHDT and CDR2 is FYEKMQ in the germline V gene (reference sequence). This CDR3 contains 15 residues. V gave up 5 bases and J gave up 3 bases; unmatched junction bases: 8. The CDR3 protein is CASSAPGTGSYEQYF. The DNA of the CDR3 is TGTGCCAGCAGCGCCCCCGGGACAGGGAGCTACGAGCAGTACTTC.

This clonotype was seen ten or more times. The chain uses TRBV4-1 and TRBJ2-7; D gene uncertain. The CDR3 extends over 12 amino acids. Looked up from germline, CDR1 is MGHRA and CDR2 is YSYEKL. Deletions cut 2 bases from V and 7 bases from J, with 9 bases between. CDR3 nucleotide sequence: TGCGCCAGCAGCCAACCCGTTGGGGAGCAGTACTTC. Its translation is CASSQPVGEQYF.

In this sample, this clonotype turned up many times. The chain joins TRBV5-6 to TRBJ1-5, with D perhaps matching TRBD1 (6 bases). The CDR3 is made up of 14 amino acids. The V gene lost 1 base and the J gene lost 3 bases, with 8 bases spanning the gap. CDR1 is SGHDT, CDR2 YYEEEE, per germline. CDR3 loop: CASSLRGVNQPQHF. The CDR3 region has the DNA TGTGCCAGCAGCTTGAGGGGGGTCAATCAGCCCCAGCATTTT.

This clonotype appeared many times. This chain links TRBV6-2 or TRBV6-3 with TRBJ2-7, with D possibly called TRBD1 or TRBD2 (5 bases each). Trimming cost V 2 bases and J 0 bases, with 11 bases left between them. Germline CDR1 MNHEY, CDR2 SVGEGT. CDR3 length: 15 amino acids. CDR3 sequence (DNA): TGTGCCAGCAGTTACGTCGGGACCGGCTCCTACGAGCAGTACTTC. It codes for CASSYVGTGSYEQYF.

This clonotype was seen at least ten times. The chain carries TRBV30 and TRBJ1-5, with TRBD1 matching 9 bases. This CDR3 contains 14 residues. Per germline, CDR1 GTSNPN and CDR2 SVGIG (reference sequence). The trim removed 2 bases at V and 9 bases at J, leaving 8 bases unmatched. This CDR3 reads CAWSLRDRDLPQHF. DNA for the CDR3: TGTGCCTGGAGTCTAAGGGACAGGGATCTGCCCCAGCATTTT.

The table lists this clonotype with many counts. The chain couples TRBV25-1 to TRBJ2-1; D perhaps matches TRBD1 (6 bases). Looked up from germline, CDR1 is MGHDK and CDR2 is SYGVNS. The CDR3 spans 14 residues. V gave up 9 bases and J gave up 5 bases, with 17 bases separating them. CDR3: CARGASGGHNEQFF. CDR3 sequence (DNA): TGTGCCAGGGGGGCCAGCGGAGGCCACAATGAGCAGTTCTTC.

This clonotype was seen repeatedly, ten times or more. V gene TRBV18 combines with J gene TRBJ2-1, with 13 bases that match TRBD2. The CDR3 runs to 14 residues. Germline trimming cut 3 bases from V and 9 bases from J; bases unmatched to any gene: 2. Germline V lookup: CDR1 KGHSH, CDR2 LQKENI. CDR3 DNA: TGTGCCAGCTCACCGGGACTAGCGGGAACTGAGCAGTTCTTC. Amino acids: CASSPGLAGTEQFF.